This TCR beta chain came from a study of blood T cell repertoires in COVID-19. Germline-derived CDR1 and CDR2 are SQVTM and ANQGSEA. V lost 8 bases, J lost 5 bases, and 9 bases stayed unmatched. The CDR3 has 14 amino acids. The assay was immunoSEQ multiplex PCR, and TCRdb's table has in-frame clones only and misses some. The sample records tens of thousands of clones, roughly 81% being singletons. The sequenced sample consisted of peripheral blood. The TCR was taken from a man aged 80 or over with COVID-19, enrolled during active disease. V usage is TRBV29-1 and J usage is TRBJ2-3; 11 bases match TRBD1. CDR3 residues: CSTKRTGGLDTQYF. CDR3 DNA: TGCAGCACCAAACGGACAGGGGGCTTAGATACGCAGTATTTT.